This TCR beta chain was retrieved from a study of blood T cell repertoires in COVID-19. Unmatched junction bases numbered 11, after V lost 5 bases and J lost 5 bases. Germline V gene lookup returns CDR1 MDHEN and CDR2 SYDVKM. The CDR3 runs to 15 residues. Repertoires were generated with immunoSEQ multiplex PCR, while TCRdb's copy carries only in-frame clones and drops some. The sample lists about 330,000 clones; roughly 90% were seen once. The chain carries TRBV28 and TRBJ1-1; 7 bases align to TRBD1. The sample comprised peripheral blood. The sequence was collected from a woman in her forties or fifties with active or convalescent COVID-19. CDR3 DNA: TGTGCCAGCAGTCAACGCTCAGGGGGTTGGACTGAAGCTTTCTTT. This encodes CASSQRSGGWTEAFF.